This T cell receptor beta chain was documented in a study of T cells in Graves' hyperthyroidism and ophthalmopathy. This clonotype has at least ten counts. The source material, RNA transcripts, was used to amplify TCR beta CDR3 regions. Initially, a first-round RT-PCR of the TCR CDR3 employed the HTBI primer set. MiXCR was run by TCRdb on the multiplex PCR reads, yielding one entry per CDR3 protein. In the table there are approximately 600,000 distinct CDR3 sequences, roughly 20% of which are singletons. V lost 8 bases, J lost 7 bases, and 9 bases lay in between. Germline values: CDR1 SNHLY, CDR2 FYNNEI. This CDR3 contains 11 residues. The PBMCs were sourced from fresh peripheral blood (10 ml).

The V call is TRBV2, the J call TRBJ2-1; D not certain. The sample comprised blood. The TCR was taken from a man younger than 45 with Graves' ophthalmopathy. This CDR3 reads CASLKPNEQFF. As DNA, the CDR3 is TGTGCCAGCTTAAAGCCGAATGAGCAGTTCTTC.